A selection of T cell receptor beta chains follows, all from one sample in a study of beta chain features in type 1 diabetes. Assay used: immunoSEQ multiplex PCR; TCRdb lists only in-frame clones, some missing. Counted here are 350,000 to 450,000 clones, about 15% occurring once; the ten biggest clones make up 0.035% to 0.045%. The sequenced sample consisted of naive CD4+ T cells from blood. These receptors came from a man aged 25 to 40 in good health. Both conserved end residues are part of each CDR3. Fields, in order: V gene, clone size, D gene, J gene, CDR3 protein, CDR3 DNA. D genes are given only for firm matches. Clone size is stated in some rows and not others, as once, few, many or a class when expanded.

TRBV7-9	few	.	TRBJ2-7	CASTDSLYYEQYF	TGTGCCAGCACTGACTCCCTTTACTACGAGCAGTACTTC
TRBV5-1	.	.	TRBJ2-5	CASSLEFWAKGETQYF	TGCGCCAGCAGCTTGGAATTTTGGGCGAAAGGGGAGACCCAGTACTTC
TRBV20-1	.	.	TRBJ2-7	CSASRDEQYF	TGCAGTGCTAGCCGGGACGAGCAGTACTTC
TRBV9	.	.	TRBJ2-3	CASSVYSDTDTQYF	TGTGCCAGCAGCGTCTACAGCGACACAGATACGCAGTATTTT
TRBV28	.	TRBD1	TRBJ1-5	CASSLQGGGNQPQHF	TGTGCCAGCAGTCTACAGGGGGGTGGCAATCAGCCCCAGCATTTT
TRBV20-1	few	.	TRBJ1-3	CSASSGNTIYF	TGCAGTGCTAGTTCGGGAAACACCATATATTTT
TRBV19	few	.	TRBJ2-6	CASKRGRTGANVLTF	TGTGCCAGTAAAAGAGGACGCACTGGGGCCAACGTCCTGACTTTC
TRBV6-1	few	TRBD2	TRBJ2-2	CASSTRGLAGELFF	TGTGCCAGCAGTACCCGGGGACTAGCGGGGGAGCTGTTTTTT
TRBV23-1	few	TRBD1	TRBJ1-1	CASSPGTGNTEAFF	TGCGCCAGCAGCCCCGGGACAGGGAACACTGAAGCTTTCTTT
TRBV25-1	.	.	TRBJ1-5	CASSGVGNQPQHF	TGTGCCAGCTCAGGGGTGGGCAATCAGCCCCAGCATTTT
TRBV4-3	once	.	TRBJ1-1	CASSQAIVGVPPTEAFF	TGCGCCAGCAGCCAAGCAATAGTTGGGGTTCCCCCCACTGAAGCTTTCTTT
TRBV5-1	.	.	TRBJ2-5	CASSLGHATAETQYF	TGCGCCAGCAGCTTGGGCCACGCCACGGCGGAGACCCAGTACTTC
TRBV30	few	.	TRBJ2-3	CAWTPGRQAPDTQYF	TGTGCCTGGACCCCGGGACGCCAGGCCCCAGATACGCAGTATTTT
TRBV4-1	.	.	TRBJ1-5	CASSQLQGNQPQHF	TGCGCCAGCAGCCAATTACAGGGAAACCAGCCCCAGCATTTT
TRBV11-3	.	.	TRBJ2-5	CASSSRWAEGETQYF	TGTGCCAGCAGCTCCCGATGGGCCGAGGGGGAGACCCAGTACTTC
TRBV11-2	.	TRBD2	TRBJ2-3	CASSSRLAGEVADTQYF	TGTGCCAGCAGCTCGAGACTAGCGGGAGAGGTTGCAGATACGCAGTATTTT
TRBV7-2	.	.	TRBJ2-5	CASSHVGQRNNFQETQYF	TGTGCCAGCAGCCACGTGGGGCAGCGAAATAACTTTCAAGAGACCCAGTACTTC
TRBV14	few	.	TRBJ2-5	CASSRTLPSFQETQYF	TGTGCCAGCAGCCGGACTCTTCCAAGTTTCCAAGAGACCCAGTACTTC
TRBV29-1	few	.	TRBJ1-1	CSVVRSTEAFF	TGCAGCGTTGTGAGGAGCACTGAAGCTTTCTTT
TRBV19	.	.	TRBJ1-2	CASSIAGRNYGYTF	TGTGCCAGTAGTATAGCTGGTAGAAACTATGGCTACACCTTC
TRBV5-1	.	.	TRBJ2-5	CASSLARSGYQETQYF	TGCGCCAGCAGCTTGGCCAGAAGCGGATACCAAGAGACCCAGTACTTC
TRBV6-5	.	.	TRBJ2-5	CAKYPSPETQYF	TGTGCCAAATACCCGAGCCCGGAGACCCAGTACTTC
TRBV30	.	.	TRBJ2-3	CAWNRQVTDTQYF	TGTGCCTGGAATAGACAAGTCACAGATACGCAGTATTTT
TRBV2	.	.	TRBJ2-7	CASNRDGGLDEQYF	TGTGCCAGCAACCGGGACGGGGGTTTGGACGAGCAGTACTTC
TRBV6-5	.	.	TRBJ1-2	CASSYGRARESNTF	TGTGCCAGCAGTTACGGTCGGGCCCGGGAAAGCAACACCTTC
TRBV7-2	many	TRBD2	TRBJ2-1	CASSPGLAGVDEQFF	TGTGCCAGCAGCCCCGGACTAGCGGGAGTAGATGAGCAGTTCTTC
TRBV7-2	few	TRBD1	TRBJ1-1	CASSSTGKAEAFF	TGTGCCAGCAGCTCGACAGGGAAAGCTGAAGCTTTCTTT
TRBV7-6	.	TRBD2	TRBJ2-3	CASSKSSGSTDTQYF	TGTGCCAGCAGCAAGTCTAGCGGTAGCACAGATACGCAGTATTTT
TRBV9	few	.	TRBJ2-2	CASSSRTTGELFF	TGTGCCAGCAGCTCACGGACTACCGGGGAGCTGTTTTTT
TRBV18	.	TRBD1	TRBJ2-1	CASSQTGYNEQFF	TGTGCCAGCTCACAGACAGGGTACAATGAGCAGTTCTTC
TRBV7-8	few	TRBD2	TRBJ2-1	CASSPRLAVTFEQFF	TGTGCCAGCAGCCCGCGACTAGCGGTGACATTTGAGCAGTTCTTC
TRBV7-6	.	.	TRBJ2-1	CASSLDRVYGNEQFF	TGTGCCAGCAGCTTAGATAGGGTCTATGGGAATGAGCAGTTCTTC
TRBV6-6	.	.	TRBJ2-2	CASSYERARTGELFF	TGTGCCAGCAGTTACGAGAGGGCCCGCACCGGGGAGCTGTTTTTT
TRBV4-1	.	TRBD1	TRBJ1-2	CASSQDPGGYGYTF	TGCGCCAGCAGCCAAGATCCAGGGGGCTATGGCTACACCTTC
TRBV7-6	few	.	TRBJ2-3	CASSLVSGGTTTDTQYF	TGTGCCAGCAGCTTAGTTAGTGGAGGGACCACCACAGATACGCAGTATTTT
TRBV25-1	few	TRBD1	TRBJ2-5	CASSPRGLGETQYF	TGTGCCAGCAGTCCAAGGGGGCTTGGAGAGACCCAGTACTTC
TRBV18	few	.	TRBJ2-7	CASSPPRGGPNLTYEQYF	TGTGCCAGCTCACCTCCTAGGGGGGGCCCCAACCTTACCTACGAGCAGTACTTC
TRBV2	few	.	TRBJ2-1	CASSEYPGRSSYNEQFF	TGTGCCAGCAGTGAATACCCGGGCCGGAGCTCCTACAATGAGCAGTTCTTC
TRBV7-8	.	TRBD2	TRBJ2-3	CASSPGTSGLTDTQYF	TGTGCCAGCAGTCCAGGGACTAGCGGGCTCACAGATACGCAGTATTTT
TRBV7-2	.	.	TRBJ2-3	CASSTRGRTDTQYF	TGTGCCAGCAGCACCCGGGGCCGCACAGATACGCAGTATTTT
TRBV9	.	.	TRBJ2-2	CASSVSNGVRRDTGELFF	TGTGCCAGCAGCGTATCGAATGGGGTCCGAAGGGACACCGGGGAGCTGTTTTTT
TRBV4-1	.	TRBD2	TRBJ2-3	CASSQGASGRTDTQYF	TGCGCCAGCAGCCAAGGAGCTAGCGGACGCACAGATACGCAGTATTTT
TRBV2	.	.	TRBJ2-3	CAPLPHPSDTQYF	TGTGCCCCCCTACCCCATCCGAGCGATACGCAGTATTTT
TRBV19	.	.	TRBJ2-4	CASSIDRSATGAKNIQYF	TGTGCCAGTAGTATAGATCGGTCGGCGACCGGGGCCAAAAACATTCAGTACTTC
TRBV7-9	.	TRBD2	TRBJ2-3	CASSLGLRGGTDTQYF	TGTGCCAGCAGCTTAGGGCTGCGGGGAGGGACAGATACGCAGTATTTT
TRBV7-9	.	TRBD1	TRBJ1-1	CASSFGTGVNTEAFF	TGTGCCAGCAGCTTTGGGACAGGGGTTAACACTGAAGCTTTCTTT
TRBV28	.	.	TRBJ2-1	CASSPLVAYNEQFF	TGTGCCAGCAGTCCGCTTGTTGCCTACAATGAGCAGTTCTTC
TRBV7-2	.	.	TRBJ2-3	CASSFIGDTQYF	TGTGCCAGCAGCTTCATAGGAGATACGCAGTATTTT
TRBV6-1	.	TRBD2	TRBJ2-1	CASSEFLLRGGIYNEQFF	TGTGCCAGCAGTGAATTTCTGCTGCGGGGGGGAATCTACAATGAGCAGTTCTTC
TRBV30	few	.	TRBJ2-5	CAWSRMRETQYF	TGTGCCTGGAGTCGTATGAGGGAGACCCAGTACTTC
TRBV25-1	few	TRBD2	TRBJ2-1	CASSERLAGYNEQFF	TGTGCCAGCAGTGAGCGGCTAGCGGGGTACAATGAGCAGTTCTTC
TRBV7-2	few	.	TRBJ2-1	CASSHTEGEQFF	TGTGCCAGCAGCCATACTGAGGGTGAGCAGTTCTTC
TRBV18	.	.	TRBJ1-5	CASSPPAQGLSNQPQHF	TGTGCCAGCTCACCACCAGCCCAGGGGCTCAGCAATCAGCCCCAGCATTTT
TRBV7-9	.	TRBD2	TRBJ2-5	CASSHSGEGETQYF	TGTGCCAGCAGCCATAGCGGGGAGGGAGAGACCCAGTACTTC
TRBV2	few	.	TRBJ2-5	CASNRGSRETQYF	TGTGCCAGCAATCGGGGGAGTCGGGAGACCCAGTACTTC
TRBV7-9	.	.	TRBJ2-7	CASSLVRGEQYF	TGTGCCAGCAGCCTCGTGAGGGGCGAGCAGTACTTC
TRBV10-2	few	.	TRBJ1-6	CASESRQLVNAKHWRKQVTLHF	TGCGCCAGCGAGAGCAGGCAACTAGTAAACGCAAAACATTGGCGCAAACAGGTTACCCTCCACTTT